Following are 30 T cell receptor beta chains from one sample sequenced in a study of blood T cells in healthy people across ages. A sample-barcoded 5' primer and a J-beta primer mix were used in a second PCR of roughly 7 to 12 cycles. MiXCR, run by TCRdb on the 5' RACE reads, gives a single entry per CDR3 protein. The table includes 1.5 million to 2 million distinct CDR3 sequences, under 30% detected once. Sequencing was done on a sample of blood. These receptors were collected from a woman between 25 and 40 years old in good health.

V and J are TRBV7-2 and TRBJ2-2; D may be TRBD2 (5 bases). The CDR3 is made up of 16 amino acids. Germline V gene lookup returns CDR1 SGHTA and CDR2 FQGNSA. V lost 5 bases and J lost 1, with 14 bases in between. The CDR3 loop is CASSLDGVLNTGELFF. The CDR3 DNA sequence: TGTGCCAGCAGCCTAGACGGGGTCCTGAACACCGGGGAGCTGTTTTTT.

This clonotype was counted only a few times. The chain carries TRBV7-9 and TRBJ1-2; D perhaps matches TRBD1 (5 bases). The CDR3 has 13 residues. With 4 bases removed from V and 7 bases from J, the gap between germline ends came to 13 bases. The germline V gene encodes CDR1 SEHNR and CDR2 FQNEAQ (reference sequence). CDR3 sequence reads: CASSSSVGGGYTF. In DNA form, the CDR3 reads TGTGCCAGCAGCTCATCAGTTGGGGGTGGCTACACCTTC.

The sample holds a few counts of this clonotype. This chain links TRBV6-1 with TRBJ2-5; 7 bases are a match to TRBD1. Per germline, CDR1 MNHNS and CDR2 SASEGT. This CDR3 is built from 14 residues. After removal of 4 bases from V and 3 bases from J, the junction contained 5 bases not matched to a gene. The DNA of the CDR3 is TGTGCCAGCAGTGGAACCGGGACAGAAGAGACCCAGTACTTC. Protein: CASSGTGTEETQYF.

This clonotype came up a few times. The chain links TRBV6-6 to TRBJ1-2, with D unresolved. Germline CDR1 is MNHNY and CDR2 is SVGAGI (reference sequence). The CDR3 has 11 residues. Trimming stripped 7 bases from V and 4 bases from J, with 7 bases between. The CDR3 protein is CASTNTYGYTF. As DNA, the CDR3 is TGTGCCAGCACCAACACCTATGGCTACACCTTC.

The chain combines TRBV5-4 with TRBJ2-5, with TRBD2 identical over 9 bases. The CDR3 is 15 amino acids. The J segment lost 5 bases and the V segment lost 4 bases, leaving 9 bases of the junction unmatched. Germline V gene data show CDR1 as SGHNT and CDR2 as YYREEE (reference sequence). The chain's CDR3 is CASSRGGATGETQYF. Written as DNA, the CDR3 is TGTGCCAGCAGCCGCGGGGGGGCAACGGGTGAGACCCAGTACTTC. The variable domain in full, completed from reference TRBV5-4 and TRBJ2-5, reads ETGVTQSPTHLIKTRGQQVTLRCSSQSGHNTVSWYQQALGQGPQFIFQYYREEENGRGNFPPRFSGLQFPNYSSELNVNALELDDSALYLCASSRGGATGETQYFGPGTRLLVL.

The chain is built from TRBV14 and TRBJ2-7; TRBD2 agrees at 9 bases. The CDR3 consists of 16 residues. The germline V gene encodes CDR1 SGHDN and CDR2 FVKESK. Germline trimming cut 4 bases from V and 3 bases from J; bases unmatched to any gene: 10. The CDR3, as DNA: TGTGCCAGCAGCCCCCAGTGGTCTAGCGGGGTCTACGAGCAGTACTTC. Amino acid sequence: CASSPQWSSGVYEQYF.

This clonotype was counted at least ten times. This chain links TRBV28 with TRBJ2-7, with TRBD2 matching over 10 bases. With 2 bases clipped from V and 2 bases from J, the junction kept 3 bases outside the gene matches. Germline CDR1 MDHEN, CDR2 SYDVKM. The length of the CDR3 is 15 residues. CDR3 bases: TGTGCCAGCAGTTTAGTAACTAGCGGGACCTACGAGCAGTACTTC. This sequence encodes CASSLVTSGTYEQYF.

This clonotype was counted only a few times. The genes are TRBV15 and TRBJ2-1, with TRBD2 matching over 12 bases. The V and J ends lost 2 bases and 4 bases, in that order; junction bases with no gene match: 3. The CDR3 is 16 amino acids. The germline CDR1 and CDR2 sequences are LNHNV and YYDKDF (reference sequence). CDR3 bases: TGTGCCACCAGCAGAACCACTAGCGGGGGGTACAATGAGCAGTTCTTC. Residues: CATSRTTSGGYNEQFF.

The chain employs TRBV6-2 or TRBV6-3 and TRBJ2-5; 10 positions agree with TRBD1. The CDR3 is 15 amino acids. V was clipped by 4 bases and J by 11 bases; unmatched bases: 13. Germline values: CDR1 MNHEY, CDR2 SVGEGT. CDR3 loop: CASSSPGTGVSEQYF. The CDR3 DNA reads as TGTGCCAGCAGTTCCCCCGGGACAGGGGTTAGTGAGCAGTACTTC.

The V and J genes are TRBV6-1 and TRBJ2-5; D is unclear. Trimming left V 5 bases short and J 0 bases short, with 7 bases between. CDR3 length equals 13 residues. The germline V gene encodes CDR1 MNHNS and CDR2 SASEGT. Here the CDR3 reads CASSKVDQETQYF. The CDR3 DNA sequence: TGTGCCAGCAGTAAGGTCGACCAAGAGACCCAGTACTTC.

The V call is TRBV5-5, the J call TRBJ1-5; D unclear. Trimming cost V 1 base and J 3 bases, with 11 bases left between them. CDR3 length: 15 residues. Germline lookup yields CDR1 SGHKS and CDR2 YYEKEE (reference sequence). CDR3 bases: TGTGCCAGCAGCTTGCAAGGAGACACCAATCAGCCCCAGCATTTT. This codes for CASSLQGDTNQPQHF.

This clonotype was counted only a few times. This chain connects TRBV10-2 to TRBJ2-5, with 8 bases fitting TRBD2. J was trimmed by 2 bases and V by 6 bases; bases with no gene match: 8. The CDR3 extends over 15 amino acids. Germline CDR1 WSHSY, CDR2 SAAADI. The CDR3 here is CASRPAAGGQETQYF. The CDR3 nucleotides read TGCGCCAGCAGGCCCGCGGCGGGAGGTCAAGAGACCCAGTACTTC.

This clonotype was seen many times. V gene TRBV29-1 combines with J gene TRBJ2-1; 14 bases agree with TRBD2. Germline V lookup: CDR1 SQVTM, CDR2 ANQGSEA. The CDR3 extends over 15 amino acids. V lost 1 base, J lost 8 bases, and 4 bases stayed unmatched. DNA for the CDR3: TGCAGCGTTGAAGGACTAGCGGGGGGGCGTTATGAGCAGTTCTTC. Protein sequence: CSVEGLAGGRYEQFF.

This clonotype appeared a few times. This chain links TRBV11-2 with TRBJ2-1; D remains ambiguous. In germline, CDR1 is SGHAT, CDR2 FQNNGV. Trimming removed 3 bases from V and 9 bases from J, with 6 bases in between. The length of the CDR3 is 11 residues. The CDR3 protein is CASSFVFEQFF. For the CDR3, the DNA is TGTGCCAGCAGCTTCGTCTTTGAGCAGTTCTTC.

CDR3 coding DNA: TGCAGTGCTTCGGCTTCGACAGGCTACGAGCAGTACTTC. Its protein product is CSASASTGYEQYF. The chain employs TRBV20-1 and TRBJ2-4; TRBD1 might be the D (6 bases). The end of the DNA is better explained by TRBJ2-7, so the J call may be wrong. CDR3 length: 13 residues. Germline V CDR1 and CDR2: DFQATT, SNEGSKA (reference sequence).

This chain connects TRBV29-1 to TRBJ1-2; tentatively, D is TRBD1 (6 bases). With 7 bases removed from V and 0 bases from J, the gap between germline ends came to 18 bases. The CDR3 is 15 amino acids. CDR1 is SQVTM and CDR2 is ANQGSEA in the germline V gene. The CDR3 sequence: CSGGGWDGTNYGYTF. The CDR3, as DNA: TGCAGCGGAGGGGGTTGGGACGGTACTAACTATGGCTACACCTTC.

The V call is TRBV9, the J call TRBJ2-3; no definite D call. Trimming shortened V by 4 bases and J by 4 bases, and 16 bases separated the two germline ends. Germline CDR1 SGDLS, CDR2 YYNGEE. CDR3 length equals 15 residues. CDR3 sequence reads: CASSSHTLRADTQYF. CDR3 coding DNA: TGTGCCAGCAGCTCTCACACTCTACGTGCAGATACGCAGTATTTT.

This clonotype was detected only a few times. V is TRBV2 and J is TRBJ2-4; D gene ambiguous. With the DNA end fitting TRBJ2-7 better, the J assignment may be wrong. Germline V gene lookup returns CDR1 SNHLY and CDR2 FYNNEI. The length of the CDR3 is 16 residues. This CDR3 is CARSINGSVFPHEQYF. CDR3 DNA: TGTGCCAGATCGATCAACGGATCAGTTTTTCCTCACGAGCAGTACTTC.

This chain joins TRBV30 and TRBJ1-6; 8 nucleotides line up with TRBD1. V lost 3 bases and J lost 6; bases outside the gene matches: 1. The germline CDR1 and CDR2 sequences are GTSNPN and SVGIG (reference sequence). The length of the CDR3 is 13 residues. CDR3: CAWRDRANSPLHF. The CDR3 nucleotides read TGTGCCTGGAGGGACAGGGCTAATTCACCCCTCCACTTT.

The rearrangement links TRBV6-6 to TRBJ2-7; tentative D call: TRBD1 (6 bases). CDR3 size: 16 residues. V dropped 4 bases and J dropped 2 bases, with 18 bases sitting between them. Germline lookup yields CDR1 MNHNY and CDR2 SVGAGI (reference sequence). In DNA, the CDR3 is TGTGCCAGCAGTTCCCCGAACAAGGGGGTACCCTACGAGCAGTACTTC. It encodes CASSSPNKGVPYEQYF.

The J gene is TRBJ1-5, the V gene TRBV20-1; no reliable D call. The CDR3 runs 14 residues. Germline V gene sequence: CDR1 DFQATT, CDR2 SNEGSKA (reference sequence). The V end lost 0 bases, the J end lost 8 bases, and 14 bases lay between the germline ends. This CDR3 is CSARDREPGKPQHF. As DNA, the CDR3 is TGCAGTGCTAGAGATCGAGAACCTGGGAAGCCCCAGCATTTT.

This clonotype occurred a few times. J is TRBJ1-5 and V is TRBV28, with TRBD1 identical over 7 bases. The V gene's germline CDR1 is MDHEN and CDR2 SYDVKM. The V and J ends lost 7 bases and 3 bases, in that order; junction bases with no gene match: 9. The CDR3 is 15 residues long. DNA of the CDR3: TGTGCCAGCAACCCCGGGACAGCGGACAATCAGCCCCAGCATTTT. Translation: CASNPGTADNQPQHF.

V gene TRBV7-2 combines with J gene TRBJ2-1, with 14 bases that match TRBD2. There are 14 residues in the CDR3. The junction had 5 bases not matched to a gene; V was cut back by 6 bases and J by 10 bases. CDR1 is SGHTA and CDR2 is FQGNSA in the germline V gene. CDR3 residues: CASRTSGGVREQFF. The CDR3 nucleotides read TGTGCCAGCAGGACTAGCGGGGGGGTTCGGGAGCAGTTCTTC. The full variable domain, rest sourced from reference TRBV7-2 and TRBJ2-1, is GAGVSQSPSNKVTEKGKDVELRCDPISGHTALYWYRQSLGQGLEFLIYFQGNSAPDKSGLPSDRFSAERTGGSVSTLTIQRTQQEDSAVYLCASRTSGGVREQFFGPGTRLTVL.

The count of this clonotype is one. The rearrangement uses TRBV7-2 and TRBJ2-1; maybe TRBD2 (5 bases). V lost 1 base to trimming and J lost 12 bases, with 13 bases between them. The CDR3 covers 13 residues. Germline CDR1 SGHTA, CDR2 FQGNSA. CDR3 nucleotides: TGTGCCAGCAGCTTAGGGTGGGTAGGAGGGCAGTTCTTC. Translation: CASSLGWVGGQFF.

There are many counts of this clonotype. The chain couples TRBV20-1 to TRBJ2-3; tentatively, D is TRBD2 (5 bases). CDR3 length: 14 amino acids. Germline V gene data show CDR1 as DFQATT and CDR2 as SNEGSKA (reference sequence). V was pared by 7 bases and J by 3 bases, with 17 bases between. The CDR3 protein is CSGGEGRGTDTQYF. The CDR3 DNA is TGCAGTGGTGGGGAAGGGAGAGGGACAGATACGCAGTATTTT.

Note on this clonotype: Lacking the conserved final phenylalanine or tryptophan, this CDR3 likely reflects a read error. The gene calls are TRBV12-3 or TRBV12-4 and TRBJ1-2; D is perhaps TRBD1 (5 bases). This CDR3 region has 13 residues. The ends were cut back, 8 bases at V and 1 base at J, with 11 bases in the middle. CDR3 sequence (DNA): TGTGCCAGCTACCGGGGCGTTAACTATGGCTACACCTTA. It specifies CASYRGVNYGYTL.

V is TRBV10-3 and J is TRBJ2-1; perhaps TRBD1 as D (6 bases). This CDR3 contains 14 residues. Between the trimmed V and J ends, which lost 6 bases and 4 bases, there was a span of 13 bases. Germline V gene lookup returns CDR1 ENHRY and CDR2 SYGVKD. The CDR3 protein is CAIRWDNLYNEQFF. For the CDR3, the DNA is TGTGCCATCAGATGGGACAATTTATACAATGAGCAGTTCTTC.

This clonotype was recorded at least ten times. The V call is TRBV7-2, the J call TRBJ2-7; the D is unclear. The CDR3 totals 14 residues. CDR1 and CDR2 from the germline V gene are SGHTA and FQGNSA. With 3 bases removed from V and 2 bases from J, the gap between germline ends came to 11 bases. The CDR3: CASSFQTVTYEQYF. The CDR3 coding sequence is TGTGCCAGCAGCTTCCAAACGGTAACCTACGAGCAGTACTTC. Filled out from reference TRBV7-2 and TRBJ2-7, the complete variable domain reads GAGVSQSPSNKVTEKGKDVELRCDPISGHTALYWYRQSLGQGLEFLIYFQGNSAPDKSGLPSDRFSAERTGGSVSTLTIQRTQQEDSAVYLCASSFQTVTYEQYFGPGTRLTVT.

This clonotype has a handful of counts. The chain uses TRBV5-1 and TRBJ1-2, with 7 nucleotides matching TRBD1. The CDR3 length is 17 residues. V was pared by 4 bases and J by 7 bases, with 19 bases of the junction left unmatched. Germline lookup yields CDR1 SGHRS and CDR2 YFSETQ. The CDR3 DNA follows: TGCGCCAGCAGCAGGGCCGGGACAGACAGATCTCCCTCTGGCTACACCTTC. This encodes CASSRAGTDRSPSGYTF.

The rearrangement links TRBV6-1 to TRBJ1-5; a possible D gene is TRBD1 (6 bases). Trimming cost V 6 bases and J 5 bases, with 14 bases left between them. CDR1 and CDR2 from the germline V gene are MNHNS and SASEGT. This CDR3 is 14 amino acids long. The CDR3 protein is CASRPGQSYQPQHF. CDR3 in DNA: TGTGCCAGCAGGCCCGGACAGTCCTATCAGCCCCAGCATTTT.